The T cell receptor beta chain under discussion was sequenced for a study of metastatic and nonmetastatic thyroid tumors. TCRdb called clones again from the PCR reads with MiXCR. The data show around 35,000 clones, about a sixth seen once. None of the patients had undergone any treatment ahead of thyroid surgery. The CDR3 contains 16 residues. CDR1 and CDR2 from the germline V gene are MNHEY and SMNVEV (reference sequence). V was shortened by 7 bases and J by 2 bases, with 21 bases between the two germline ends. The table lists this clone with a few counts. The chain links TRBV27 to TRBJ2-7; tentative D call: TRBD2 (6 bases). The origin of this receptor is a male donor with papillary thyroid cancer or a benign thyroid nodule (not recorded which). Some clones in this sample may be carry-over from other donors' samples. The sequencing input was blood. CDR3 loop: CASIIQRDSWTYEQYF. CDR3 in DNA: TGTGCCAGCATCATTCAACGGGACTCCTGGACCTACGAGCAGTACTTC.